These 13 T cell receptor beta chains share one sample of origin, sequenced in a study of blood T cell repertoires in COVID-19. The table came from immunoSEQ multiplex PCR; TCRdb's copy has only in-frame clones and leaves some out. The repertoire includes about 67,000 clones, more than 75% of them detected once, and roughly 8% sits in the top ten. The material sequenced was peripheral blood. All receptors come from a man between 50 and 59 years old with active COVID-19.

V is TRBV4-3 and J is TRBJ2-1; D ambiguous. Germline V gene lookup returns CDR1 LGHNA and CDR2 YSLEER. V shed 0 bases and J shed 5 bases, with 5 bases lying between them. This CDR3 spans 13 amino acids. The CDR3 spells CASSQDSNNEQFF. CDR3 in DNA: TGCGCCAGCAGCCAAGATAGCAACAATGAGCAGTTCTTC.

The chain joins TRBV7-3 to TRBJ2-1; 8 nucleotides align to TRBD2. Per germline, CDR1 SGHTA and CDR2 FQGTGA. V lost 2 bases, J lost 6 bases, and 12 bases stayed unmatched. This CDR3 is 17 amino acids long. CDR3 coding DNA: TGTGCCAGCAGCTTATATTCCTCCGGGGGGGCGCGCAATGAGCAGTTCTTC. Encoded protein: CASSLYSSGGARNEQFF.

The V call is TRBV6-6, the J call TRBJ2-7; 7 nucleotides agree with TRBD1. J gave up 5 bases and V 5 bases, and 9 bases lay outside the gene matches. CDR1 MNHNY and CDR2 SVGAGI come from the germline V gene (reference sequence). CDR3 length equals 14 residues. The CDR3 DNA sequence: TGTGCCAGCAGTAGTGAAGGGGGCAGGGACGAGCAGTACTTC. Amino acid sequence: CASSSEGGRDEQYF.

This clone was observed once. The V call is TRBV7-2, the J call TRBJ1-2; no firm D call. CDR1 SGHTA and CDR2 FQGNSA come from the germline V gene. Trimming took 1 base from V and 7 from J, leaving 10 bases between them. The CDR3 runs 13 residues. This CDR3 reads CASSLEMLSGYTF. CDR3 nucleotides: TGTGCCAGCAGCTTAGAGATGCTATCTGGCTACACCTTC.

The rearrangement uses TRBV5-6 and TRBJ1-4, with unresolved D. V lost 2 bases to trimming and J lost 5 bases, with 7 bases between them. Germline assignment: CDR1 SGHDT and CDR2 YYEEEE. CDR3 size: 13 residues. CDR3 DNA: TGTGCCAGCAGCTTACGGTCCAATGAAAAACTGTTTTTT. It yields the protein CASSLRSNEKLFF.

The J gene is TRBJ2-7, the V gene TRBV7-3; 7 bases are shared with TRBD1. This CDR3 is built from 13 residues. J gave up 4 bases and V 5 bases, and 5 bases lay outside the gene matches. Germline CDR1 SGHTA, CDR2 FQGTGA. The CDR3 region is CASSPYRGYEQYF. Here the CDR3 DNA reads TGTGCCAGCAGCCCGTACAGGGGATACGAGCAGTACTTC. The entire variable domain, with the rest obtained from reference TRBV7-3 and TRBJ2-7, is as follows: GAGVSQTPSNKVTEKGKYVELRCDPISGHTALYWYRQSLGQGPEFLIYFQGTGAADDSGLPNDRFFAVRPEGSVSTLKIQRTERGDSAVYLCASSPYRGYEQYFGPGTRLTVT.

The CDR3 here is CASSLGGARPTEAFF. CDR3 nucleotide sequence: TGTGCCAGCAGTTTAGGGGGGGCCCGGCCCACTGAAGCTTTCTTT. This chain joins TRBV28 and TRBJ1-1, with D maybe TRBD1 (6 bases). The CDR3 consists of 15 residues. The germline CDR1 and CDR2 sequences are MDHEN and SYDVKM. V dropped 2 bases and J dropped 4 bases, with 14 bases sitting between them.

The chain carries TRBV5-6 and TRBJ2-7, with 9 nucleotides matching TRBD2. This CDR3 contains 13 residues. Germline V CDR1 and CDR2: SGHDT, YYEEEE. V lost 7 bases, J lost 6 bases, and 8 bases stayed unmatched. The CDR3 here is CASRGGGDSEQYF. The CDR3, as DNA: TGTGCCAGCCGCGGCGGGGGGGATTCCGAGCAGTACTTC.

The chain has TRBV12-2 and TRBJ1-6. TRBV12-2 is a pseudogene segment. The CDR3 runs 13 residues. The CDR3 protein is CANSEASGSPLHF. CDR3 bases: TGTGCCAACTCCGAGGCCTCGGGTTCACCCCTCCACTTT.

The chain recombines TRBV5-1 with TRBJ2-2; TRBD2 matches 11 bases. Trimming took 4 bases from V and 3 from J; bases not matched to a gene: 5. CDR3 length: 16 residues. CDR1 and CDR2 (germline): SGHRS, YFSETQ. The chain's CDR3 is CASSILAGGDTGELFF. CDR3 in DNA: TGCGCCAGCAGCATTCTAGCGGGAGGAGACACCGGGGAGCTGTTTTTT.

To note about this clone: The junction shows a germline mismatch at one end, possibly a read error. The V gene is TRBV3-1 (or the pseudogene TRBV3-2), the J gene TRBJ2-7, with unresolved D. The germline V gene has CDR1 LGHDT and CDR2 YNNKEL (reference sequence). The CDR3 runs to 12 residues. CDR3 protein: CASRQDGAQLYF. DNA of the CDR3: TGTGCCAGCAGACAAGACGGCGCACAGCTGTACTTC.

The chain is built from TRBV30 and TRBJ2-2; 9 nucleotides line up with TRBD2. This CDR3 is 14 amino acids long. Germline V gene data show CDR1 as GTSNPN and CDR2 as SVGIG (reference sequence). The trim removed 8 bases at V and 2 bases at J, leaving 6 bases unmatched. This CDR3 reads CARTTSGNTGELFF. The DNA of the CDR3 is TGTGCCCGGACGACTAGCGGAAACACCGGGGAGCTGTTTTTT.

This chain connects TRBV5-1 to TRBJ2-7; D unresolved. Trimming shortened V by 4 bases and J by 3 bases, and 8 bases separated the two germline ends. The CDR3 sequence is 12 residues long. The germline gives CDR1 SGHRS, CDR2 YFSETQ. This CDR3 reads CASSPGFYEQYF. In DNA form, the CDR3 reads TGCGCCAGCAGCCCAGGATTCTACGAGCAGTACTTC.